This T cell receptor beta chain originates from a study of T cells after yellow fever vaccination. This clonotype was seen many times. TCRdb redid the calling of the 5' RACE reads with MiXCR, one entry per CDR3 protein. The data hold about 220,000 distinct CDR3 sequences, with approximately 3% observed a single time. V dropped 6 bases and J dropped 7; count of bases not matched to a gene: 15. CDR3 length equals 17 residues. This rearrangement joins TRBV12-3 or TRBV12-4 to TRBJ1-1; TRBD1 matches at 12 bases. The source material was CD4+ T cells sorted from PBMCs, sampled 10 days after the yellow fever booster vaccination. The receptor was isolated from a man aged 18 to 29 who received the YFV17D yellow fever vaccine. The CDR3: CASSANPGQGAGGEAFF. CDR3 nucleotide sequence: TGTGCCAGCAGCGCCAATCCGGGACAGGGGGCCGGGGGTGAAGCTTTCTTT.